This TCR beta chain is from a study of T cells in Graves' hyperthyroidism and ophthalmopathy. Whole-study findings and limits: By a 13 V-J model, ophthalmopathy was set apart from stable hyperthyroidism.

The CDR3 has 13 amino acids. The germline V gene encodes CDR1 DFQATT and CDR2 SNEGSKA (reference sequence). RNA transcripts served as the template for amplifying TCR beta CDR3 regions. The TCR CDR3 was amplified in a first-round RT-PCR using the HTBI primer set. In TCRdb, the multiplex PCR reads were re-called with MiXCR into one record per CDR3 protein. The table records a few hundred thousand distinct CDR3 sequences, 15% to 17% of them present only once. As regards this clonotype: The antigen remains unidentified. This may be a read error: a much more frequent sequence differs by one nucleotide.

Researchers defined stable Graves' hyperthyroidism as no ophthalmopathy progression within 18 months. Sequences were obtained from blood. The rearrangement joins TRBV20-1 to TRBJ2-1; D remains unclear. The DNA end lines up better with TRBJ2-7; the J call may be wrong. This TCR came from a woman in her twenties or thirties with Graves' hyperthyroidism. DNA for the CDR3: TGCAGTGCTCACCAGGCTTCCTACAATGAGCAGTACTTC. Residues: CSAHQASYNEQYF.